A single sample gave rise to the 28 T cell receptor beta chains below, sequenced in a study of T-cell memory formation after mild COVID-19. Via MiXCR, TCRdb re-called the 5' RACE reads, giving one row per CDR3 protein. The sample has hundreds of thousands of distinct CDR3 sequences; more than 15% are singletons. The sample taken for sequencing was PBMCs or a T cell subset sorted from them (not recorded which). These receptors were taken from an adult woman who had mild COVID-19 (a few samples of this study predate the infection). Cell type and time point are not known.

The CDR3 is CAWDDPGGIYGYTF. CDR3 bases: TGTGCCTGGGACGACCCGGGCGGGATCTATGGCTACACCTTC. The gene calls are TRBV30 and TRBJ1-2; no firm D call. The CDR3 is 14 residues long. Trimming stripped 5 bases from V and 4 bases from J, with 17 bases between. Germline values: CDR1 GTSNPN, CDR2 SVGIG (reference sequence).

The rearrangement joins TRBV29-1 to TRBJ2-4, with D perhaps matching TRBD2 (5 bases). This CDR3 is 13 amino acids long. V was cut by 4 bases and J by 1 base, with 8 bases left in between. CDR1 and CDR2 from the germline V gene are SQVTM and ANQGSEA. The CDR3 reads CSVAERAKNIQYF. The CDR3 DNA follows: TGCAGCGTTGCAGAGCGGGCCAAAAACATTCAGTACTTC.

This clonotype was seen repeatedly, ten times or more. The J gene is TRBJ2-7, the V gene TRBV29-1; tentatively, D is TRBD2 (6 bases). The CDR3 runs to 13 residues. Trimming took off 5 bases at V and 3 bases at J, with 14 bases between the two ends. Germline V gene data show CDR1 as SQVTM and CDR2 as ANQGSEA. Here the CDR3 DNA reads TGCAGCGTTCGGGGGACGATAAGCTACGAGCAGTACTTC. It is translated as CSVRGTISYEQYF.

The V and J genes are TRBV4-1 and TRBJ2-7; D gene unclear. The CDR3 has 14 amino acids. Germline-derived CDR1 and CDR2 are MGHRA and YSYEKL. Between the trimmed V and J ends, which lost 0 bases and 2 bases, there was a span of 8 bases. CDR3 bases: TGCGCCAGCAGCCAAGACCCGAACCCCTACGAGCAGTACTTC. It specifies CASSQDPNPYEQYF.

The table lists this clonotype with a count of one. The rearrangement joins TRBV3-1 to TRBJ1-1, with TRBD1 matching over 9 bases. CDR1 and CDR2 (germline): LGHDT, YNNKEL (reference sequence). The CDR3 is made up of 15 amino acids. The ends lost 3 bases at V and 5 bases at J; junction bases unmatched: 7. Here the CDR3 reads CASSHLGTGRTEAFF. In DNA, the CDR3 is TGTGCCAGCAGCCATCTCGGGACAGGGAGAACTGAAGCTTTCTTT.

The chain carries TRBV13 and TRBJ1-6; D is possibly TRBD1 (5 bases). Germline V gene lookup returns CDR1 PRHDT and CDR2 FYEKMQ (reference sequence). The CDR3 runs to 16 residues. Trimming took off 6 bases at V and 5 bases at J, with 17 bases between the two ends. The CDR3 nucleotides are TGTGCCAGCAGTCTAGCCTCCAGGGTGGATAATTCACCCCTCCACTTT. Translation gives CASSLASRVDNSPLHF.

This clonotype was seen at least ten times. The V gene is TRBV29-1, the J gene TRBJ2-2, with 12 positions matching TRBD1. There are 18 residues in the CDR3. J was trimmed by 1 base and V by 7 bases; bases with no gene match: 13. Germline CDR1 is SQVTM and CDR2 is ANQGSEA. Written as DNA, the CDR3 is TGCAGCGCGACTGGAGGCGGGACAGGGGGCATGAACACCGGGGAGCTGTTTTTT. Its protein product is CSATGGGTGGMNTGELFF.

The chain carries TRBV29-1 and TRBJ2-7; TRBD2 matches 10 bases. CDR1 is SQVTM, CDR2 ANQGSEA, per germline. V dropped 3 bases and J dropped 0; count of bases not matched to a gene: 11. The CDR3 runs to 17 residues. CDR3 DNA sequence: TGCAGCGTTGATACGGTAGCGGGAGGCACCAGCTCCTACGAGCAGTACTTC. Translating gives CSVDTVAGGTSSYEQYF.

This chain uses TRBV7-9 with TRBJ1-5, with D unclear. The germline V gene has CDR1 SEHNR and CDR2 FQNEAQ (reference sequence). The CDR3 contains 15 residues. V lost 1 base and J lost 2, with 9 bases in between. DNA of the CDR3: TGTGCCAGCAGCTTAGAGGCGTCAGGCAATCAGCCCCAGCATTTT. Protein: CASSLEASGNQPQHF.

This clonotype was picked up a small number of times. The chain's CDR3 is CASSQVGRSADQETQYF. The CDR3 bases are TGTGCCAGCAGCCAAGTCGGGCGGTCGGCAGATCAAGAGACCCAGTACTTC. The genes are TRBV3-1 and TRBJ2-5, with D uncertain. This CDR3 is 17 amino acids long. V shed 1 base and J shed 2 bases, with 17 bases lying between them. The germline V gene encodes CDR1 LGHDT and CDR2 YNNKEL (reference sequence).

This clonotype was detected a few times. V and J are TRBV29-1 and TRBJ2-1; the D gene is possibly TRBD1 (6 bases). Trimming left V 1 base short and J 9 bases short, with 16 bases between. The CDR3 is 14 amino acids. Germline lookup yields CDR1 SQVTM and CDR2 ANQGSEA. CDR3 nucleotide sequence: TGCAGCGTTGAAGGACAGGTGCGTCCCGGTGAGCAGTTCTTC. This translates into CSVEGQVRPGEQFF.

The sample holds many counts of this clonotype. The V gene is TRBV30, the J gene TRBJ2-1; D gene ambiguous. Trimming pared 1 base from V and 3 bases from J, leaving 19 bases between. CDR3 size: 17 residues. Germline CDR1 is GTSNPN and CDR2 is SVGIG (reference sequence). CDR3 DNA sequence: TGTGCCTGGAGTGACCCGTCGGAGTGGAGTTACTACAATGAGCAGTTCTTC. Amino acids: CAWSDPSEWSYYNEQFF.

In nucleotides, the CDR3 is TGTGCCACCAGAGCAGGGGCGAGGGGCTACACCTTC. This gives the protein CATRAGARGYTF. The genes are TRBV15 and TRBJ1-2; TRBD1 might be the D (6 bases). Per the germline V gene, CDR1 is LNHNV and CDR2 is YYDKDF (reference sequence). V lost 6 bases and J lost 8, with 13 bases in between. This CDR3 has 12 residues.

The CDR3 DNA reads as TGCGCCAGCAGCCGGGGCGCCGGGGTCGGGGCCAACGTCCTGACTTTC. Translated: CASSRGAGVGANVLTF. This chain connects TRBV4-3 to TRBJ2-6; possibly TRBD1 or TRBD2 for D (5 bases each). CDR3 length: 16 amino acids. Germline CDR1 and CDR2: LGHNA and YSLEER. V was shortened by 4 bases and J by 4 bases, with 14 bases between the two germline ends.

The chain carries TRBV27 and TRBJ2-3; either TRBD1 or TRBD2 may fit D (6 bases each). V was trimmed by 3 bases and J by 2 bases, leaving 12 bases between them. This CDR3 region has 15 residues. Per germline, CDR1 MNHEY and CDR2 SMNVEV (reference sequence). CDR3 loop: CASSFRGAYTDTQYF. CDR3 nucleotide sequence: TGTGCCAGCAGTTTTAGGGGGGCCTACACAGATACGCAGTATTTT.

V and J are TRBV5-1 and TRBJ1-4, with D uncertain. CDR1 and CDR2 (germline): SGHRS, YFSETQ. Trimming left V 0 bases short and J 7 bases short, with 19 bases between. CDR3 length equals 17 residues. The CDR3, as DNA: TGCGCCAGCAGCTTGGGTAGGGAAGAATACTGGGCTGAAAAACTGTTTTTT. This translates into CASSLGREEYWAEKLFF.

The chain combines TRBV5-8 with TRBJ1-1; a weak D match, TRBD1 (6 bases). The CDR3 spans 16 residues. Trimming left V 1 base short and J 5 bases short, with 18 bases between. Germline V gene sequence: CDR1 SGHTS, CDR2 YDEGEE. The CDR3 sequence: CASSLFGGQMLTEAFF. The CDR3 DNA sequence: TGTGCCAGCAGCTTGTTCGGGGGCCAGATGTTAACTGAAGCTTTCTTT.

This clonotype showed up just a few times. This chain uses TRBV5-1 with TRBJ2-7; 7 bases are a match to TRBD1. Germline V gives CDR1 SGHRS, CDR2 YFSETQ. The CDR3 totals 13 residues. Trimming took 4 bases from V and 10 from J; bases not matched to a gene: 11. The DNA of the CDR3 is TGCGCCAGCAGCGGCCGGGACAGAGGCGAACAGTACTTC. Its translation is CASSGRDRGEQYF.

There are many counts of this clonotype. The rearrangement uses TRBV27 and TRBJ2-7; tentatively, D is TRBD1 or TRBD2 (5 bases each). CDR3 length equals 14 residues. With 3 bases removed from V and 2 bases from J, the gap between germline ends came to 11 bases. CDR1 is MNHEY and CDR2 is SMNVEV in the germline V gene (reference sequence). The CDR3 bases are TGTGCCAGCAGTTTCCGTGGGGGACCCTACGAGCAGTACTTC. Protein sequence: CASSFRGGPYEQYF.

This chain joins TRBV6-4 and TRBJ2-7; 11 nucleotides line up with TRBD2. The CDR3 contains 15 residues. In germline, CDR1 is MRHNA, CDR2 SNTAGT. Germline trimming cut 6 bases from V and 6 bases from J; bases unmatched to any gene: 10. The DNA for the CDR3 is TGTGCCAGCAGCAACCAACTAGCGGGAGTAGGCGAGCAGTACTTC. Translated, it gives CASSNQLAGVGEQYF.

This clonotype has a handful of counts. The chain joins TRBV7-9 to TRBJ1-2; D possibly corresponds to TRBD1 (6 bases). The germline gives CDR1 SEHNR, CDR2 FQNEAQ (reference sequence). Trimming removed 3 bases at V and 3 bases at J, with 8 bases between. This CDR3 region has 13 residues. The CDR3 here is CASSFGQHYGYTF. For the CDR3, the DNA is TGTGCCAGCAGCTTTGGACAGCACTATGGCTACACCTTC.

The CDR3 here is CAWSVQDPGELFF. The CDR3 coding sequence is TGTGCCTGGAGTGTCCAAGACCCCGGGGAGCTGTTTTTT. This chain uses TRBV30 with TRBJ2-2; D gene ambiguous. The CDR3 is 13 amino acids. Germline lookup yields CDR1 GTSNPN and CDR2 SVGIG (reference sequence). Trimming took 0 bases from V and 6 from J, leaving 8 bases between them.

V is TRBV14 and J is TRBJ1-1; tentatively, D is TRBD1 (6 bases). The CDR3 is 15 residues long. Germline loops: CDR1 SGHDN, CDR2 FVKESK. V gave up 4 bases and J gave up 0 bases, with 12 bases separating them. CDR3 sequence: CASSPYHRVNTEAFF. Here the CDR3 DNA reads TGTGCCAGCAGCCCATACCACAGGGTGAACACTGAAGCTTTCTTT. Based on the CDR3 plus reference TRBV14 and TRBJ1-1, the full variable domain is EAGVTQFPSHSVIEKGQTVTLRCDPISGHDNLYWYRRVMGKEIKFLLHFVKESKQDESGMPNNRFLAERTGGTYSTLKVQPAELEDSGVYFCASSPYHRVNTEAFFGQGTRLTVV.

This clonotype was observed many times. The chain combines TRBV29-1 with TRBJ2-5, with D tentatively TRBD1 (7 bases). Per germline, CDR1 SQVTM and CDR2 ANQGSEA. This CDR3 has 14 amino acids. V shed 7 bases and J shed 4 bases, with 19 bases lying between them. The CDR3 nucleotides are TGCAGCGGTAGGATAGGAGGGGGCGGAGAGACCCAGTACTTC. It yields the protein CSGRIGGGGETQYF.

The V call is TRBV6-2 or TRBV6-3, the J call TRBJ1-1, with a weak D call TRBD1 (5 bases). CDR1 and CDR2 from the germline V gene are MNHEY and SVGEGT. The ends were cut back, 8 bases at V and 11 bases at J, with 21 bases in the middle. The CDR3 has 13 residues. This CDR3 is CASVFGTSYRAFF. As DNA, the CDR3 is TGTGCCAGCGTATTCGGGACTTCTTATAGGGCTTTCTTT.

The chain has TRBV25-1 and TRBJ1-2, with D possibly being TRBD1 (6 bases). V was shortened by 2 bases and J by 8 bases, with 12 bases between the two germline ends. Germline V gene data show CDR1 as MGHDK and CDR2 as SYGVNS. This CDR3 has 13 residues. CDR3 loop: CASSEDRFWGYTF. CDR3 sequence (DNA): TGTGCCAGCAGTGAAGACAGGTTCTGGGGCTACACCTTC.

The J gene is TRBJ2-7, the V gene TRBV4-1; D remains ambiguous. V gave up 2 bases and J gave up 3 bases, with 11 bases separating them. Germline V gene data show CDR1 as MGHRA and CDR2 as YSYEKL. This CDR3 spans 14 amino acids. The CDR3 spells CASSQYQGSYEQYF. Written as DNA, the CDR3 is TGCGCCAGCAGCCAATATCAAGGAAGCTACGAGCAGTACTTC.

This clonotype was counted many times. The V gene is TRBV2, the J gene TRBJ2-4; unclear D gene. Germline lookup yields CDR1 SNHLY and CDR2 FYNNEI. V lost 3 bases, J lost 0 bases, and 9 bases lay in between. The length of the CDR3 is 15 residues. CDR3: CASSELALAKNIQYF. The CDR3, as DNA: TGTGCCAGCAGTGAGCTTGCCCTAGCCAAAAACATTCAGTACTTC.